The T cell receptor beta chain under discussion was sequenced for a study of metastatic and nonmetastatic thyroid tumors. The overall study: Peripheral blood and tumor or nodule samples from malignant and benign thyroid patients were compared.

Before thyroid surgery, none of the patients had received any treatment. Study processing details: CDR3 was compared across clinicopathological groups, and the resulting differences were used to build a distant-metastasis classifier for papillary thyroid cancer. TCRdb re-called clones via MiXCR from the PCR reads. TCRdb's processing, not the authors', yielded these V and J calls. The sample comprises about 45,000 clones, 3% to 3.5% of which are singletons, and 8% to 10% rests with the top ten. The CDR3 length is 18 residues. Germline lookup yields CDR1 SEHNR and CDR2 FQNEAQ (reference sequence). Germline trimming cut 5 bases from V and 6 bases from J; bases unmatched to any gene: 20. This clone has a handful of counts.

This clonotype was obtained from a female donor with papillary thyroid cancer or a benign thyroid nodule (not recorded which). Some clones in this sample may be carry-over from other donors' samples. The sequencing input was blood. This rearrangement joins TRBV7-9 to TRBJ1-2, with 8 nucleotides matching TRBD1. CDR3 region: CASSPYRGGGTGFDGYTF. The CDR3 DNA follows: TGTGCCAGCAGCCCATACCGCGGGGGAGGGACAGGTTTCGATGGCTACACCTTC.